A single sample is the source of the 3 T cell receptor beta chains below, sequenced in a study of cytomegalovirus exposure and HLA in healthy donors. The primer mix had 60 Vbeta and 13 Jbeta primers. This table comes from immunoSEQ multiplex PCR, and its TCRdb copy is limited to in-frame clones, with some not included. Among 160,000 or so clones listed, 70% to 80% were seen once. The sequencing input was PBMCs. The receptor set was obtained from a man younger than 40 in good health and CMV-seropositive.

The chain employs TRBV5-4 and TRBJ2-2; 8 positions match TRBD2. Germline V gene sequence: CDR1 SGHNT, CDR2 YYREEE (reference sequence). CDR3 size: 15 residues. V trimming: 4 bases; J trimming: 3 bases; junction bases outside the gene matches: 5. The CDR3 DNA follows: TGTGCCAGCAGCCCCGGGGGGGGCGACACCGGGGAGCTGTTTTTT. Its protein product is CASSPGGGDTGELFF.

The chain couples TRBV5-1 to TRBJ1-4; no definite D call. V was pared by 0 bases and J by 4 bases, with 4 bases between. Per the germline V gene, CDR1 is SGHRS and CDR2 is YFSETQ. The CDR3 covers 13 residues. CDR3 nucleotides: TGCGCCAGCAGCTTGGCCCTTAATGAAAAACTGTTTTTT. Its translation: CASSLALNEKLFF.

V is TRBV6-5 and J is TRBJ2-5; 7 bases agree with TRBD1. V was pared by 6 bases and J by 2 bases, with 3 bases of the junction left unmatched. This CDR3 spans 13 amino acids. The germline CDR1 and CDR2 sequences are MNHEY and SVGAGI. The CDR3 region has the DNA TGTGCCAGCAGCTCGGGACAGCAAGAGACCCAGTACTTC. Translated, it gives CASSSGQQETQYF.